This T cell receptor (beta chain) emerged from a study of T cells in tuberculosis. Study details: Sequenced TCRs come from CD1B-GMM tetramer-binding T cells. Study-wide points: Low-affinity CD1B-GMM tetramer-binding T cells may have been missed.

After thawing and overnight rest, PBMC were stained with GMM-loaded CD1B tetramer, viability dye and anti-CD3 for sorting. The CD1B tetramers carried C32 glucose monomycolate purified from Rhodococcus equi. Before cryopreservation, the sorted PBMC lost their CD14-expressing monocytes. Tetramer-negative cells, around 100,000 per donor, were also sorted. J was trimmed by 6 bases and V by 1 base; bases with no gene match: 9. From germline, CDR1 is SGHDT and CDR2 YYEEEE. The CDR3 length is 16 residues. This table comes from immunoSEQ multiplex PCR, and its TCRdb copy is limited to in-frame clones, with some not included. The table shows approximately 100,000 clones, with approximately 90% occurring only once.

The rearrangement links TRBV5-6 to TRBJ2-3; 9 nucleotides match TRBD2. Sequencing used CD1b-GMM tetramer-negative cells sorted from PBMCs. The sequence came from an adult woman with latent tuberculosis. CDR3 sequence reads: CASSLSRGGGGDTQYF. Written as DNA, the CDR3 is TGTGCCAGCAGCTTGTCTCGCGGGGGGGGAGGTGATACGCAGTATTTT.